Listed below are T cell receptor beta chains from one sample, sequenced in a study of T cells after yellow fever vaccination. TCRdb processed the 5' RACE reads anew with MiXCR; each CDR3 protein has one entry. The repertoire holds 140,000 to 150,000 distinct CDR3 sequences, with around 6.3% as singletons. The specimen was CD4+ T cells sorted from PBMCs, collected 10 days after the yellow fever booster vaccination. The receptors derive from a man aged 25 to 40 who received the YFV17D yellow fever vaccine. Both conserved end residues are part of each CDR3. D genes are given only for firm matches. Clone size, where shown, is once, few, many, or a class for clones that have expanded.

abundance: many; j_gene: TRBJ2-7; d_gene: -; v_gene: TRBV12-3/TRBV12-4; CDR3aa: CASGRDYEQYF; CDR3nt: TGTGCCAGCGGTCGAGATTACGAGCAGTACTTC
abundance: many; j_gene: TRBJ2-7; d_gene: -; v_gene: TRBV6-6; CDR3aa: CASSSNREGEQYF; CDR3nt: TGTGCCAGCAGTTCCAACAGGGAGGGCGAGCAGTACTTC
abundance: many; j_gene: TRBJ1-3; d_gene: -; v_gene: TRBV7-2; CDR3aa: CASSPRSGSGNTIYF; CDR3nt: TGTGCCAGCAGCCCTAGGTCGGGATCTGGAAACACCATATATTTT
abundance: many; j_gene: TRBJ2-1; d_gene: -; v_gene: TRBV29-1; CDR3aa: CSVAMAGSSYNEQFF; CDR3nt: TGCAGCGTCGCCATGGCAGGGAGCTCCTACAATGAGCAGTTCTTC
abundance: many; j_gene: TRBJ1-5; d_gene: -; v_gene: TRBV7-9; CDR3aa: CASSFSGRNNQPQHF; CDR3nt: TGTGCCAGCAGCTTTTCAGGTCGAAACAATCAGCCCCAGCATTTT
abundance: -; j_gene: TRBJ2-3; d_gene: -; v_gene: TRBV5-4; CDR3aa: CASSWSSSTDTQYF; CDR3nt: TGTGCCAGCAGTTGGTCGTCTAGCACAGATACGCAGTATTTT
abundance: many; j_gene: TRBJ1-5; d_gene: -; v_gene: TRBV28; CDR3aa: CASSQQAGPQHF; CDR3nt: TGTGCCAGCAGCCAACAGGCAGGGCCCCAGCATTTT
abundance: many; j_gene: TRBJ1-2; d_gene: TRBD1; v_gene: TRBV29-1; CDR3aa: CSVERQGARAGYTF; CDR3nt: TGCAGCGTCGAGAGACAGGGGGCGAGGGCTGGCTACACCTTC
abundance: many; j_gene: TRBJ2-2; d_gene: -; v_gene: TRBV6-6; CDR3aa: CASSYNGGRYTGELFF; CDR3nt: TGTGCCAGCAGTTACAATGGGGGCCGGTACACCGGGGAGCTGTTTTTT
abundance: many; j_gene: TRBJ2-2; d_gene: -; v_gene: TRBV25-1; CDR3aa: CASSESHGELFF; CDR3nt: TGTGCCAGCAGTGAATCGCACGGGGAGCTGTTTTTT
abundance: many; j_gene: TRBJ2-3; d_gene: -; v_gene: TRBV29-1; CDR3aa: CSVEIFNTQYF; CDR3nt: TGCAGCGTCGAGATATTCAATACGCAGTATTTT
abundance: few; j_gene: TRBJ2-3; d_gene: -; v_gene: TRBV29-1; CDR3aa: CSVATGQSTDTQYF; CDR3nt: TGCAGCGTTGCGACCGGACAGAGCACAGATACGCAGTATTTT
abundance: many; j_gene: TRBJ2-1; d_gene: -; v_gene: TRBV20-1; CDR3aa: CSPKAPELDYEQFF; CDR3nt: TGCAGTCCCAAGGCCCCCGAACTAGACTATGAGCAGTTCTTC
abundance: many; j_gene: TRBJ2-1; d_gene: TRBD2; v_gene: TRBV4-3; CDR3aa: CASSQSPGLAFYEQFF; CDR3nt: TGCGCCAGCAGCCAATCTCCGGGACTAGCGTTTTATGAGCAGTTCTTC
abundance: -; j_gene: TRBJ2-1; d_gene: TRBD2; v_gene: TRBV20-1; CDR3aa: CSARAAALALNEQFF; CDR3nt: TGCAGTGCTAGAGCCGCGGCACTAGCGTTAAATGAGCAGTTCTTC
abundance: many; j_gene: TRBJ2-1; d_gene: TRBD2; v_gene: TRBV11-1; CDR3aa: CASSLPPRLAGNHNEQFF; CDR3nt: TGTGCCAGCAGCTTACCGCCCAGACTAGCGGGTAACCACAATGAGCAGTTCTTC
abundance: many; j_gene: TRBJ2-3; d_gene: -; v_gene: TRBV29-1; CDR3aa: CSVDRGRADTQYF; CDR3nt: TGCAGCGTTGACAGGGGGAGGGCAGATACGCAGTATTTT
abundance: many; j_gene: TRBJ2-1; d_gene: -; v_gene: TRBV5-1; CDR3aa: CASSLNLGDVSAEQFF; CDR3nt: TGCGCCAGCAGCTTGAACCTTGGGGATGTAAGTGCTGAGCAGTTCTTC
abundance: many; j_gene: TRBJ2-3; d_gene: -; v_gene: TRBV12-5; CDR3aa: CASGQGPDTQYF; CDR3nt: TGTGCTAGTGGACAGGGCCCGGATACGCAGTATTTT
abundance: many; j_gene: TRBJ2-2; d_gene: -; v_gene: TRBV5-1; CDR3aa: CASSEGTYNTGELFF; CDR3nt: TGCGCCAGCAGCGAAGGGACTTACAACACCGGGGAGCTGTTTTTT
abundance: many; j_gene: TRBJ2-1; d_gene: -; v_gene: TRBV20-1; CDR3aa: CSARDGVALYNEQFF; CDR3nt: TGCAGTGCTAGAGATGGGGTAGCGTTGTACAATGAGCAGTTCTTC
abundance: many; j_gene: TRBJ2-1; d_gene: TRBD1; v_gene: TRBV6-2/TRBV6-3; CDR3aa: CASSHRQGIYNEQFF; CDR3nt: TGTGCCAGCAGTCACCGACAGGGGATCTACAATGAGCAGTTCTTC
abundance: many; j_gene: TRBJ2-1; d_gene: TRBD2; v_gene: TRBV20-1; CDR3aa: CSARAASGINEQFF; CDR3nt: TGCAGTGCTAGAGCGGCTAGCGGGATCAATGAGCAGTTCTTC
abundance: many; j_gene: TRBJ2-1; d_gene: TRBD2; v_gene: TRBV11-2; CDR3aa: CASTNGLAGVNEQFF; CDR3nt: TGTGCCAGCACCAACGGACTAGCGGGAGTCAATGAGCAGTTCTTC
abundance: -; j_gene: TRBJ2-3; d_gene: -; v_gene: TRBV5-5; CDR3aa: CAIGSRLPCTDTQYF; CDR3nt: TGTGCCATCGGCTCCAGACTCCCCTGCACAGATACGCAGTATTTT
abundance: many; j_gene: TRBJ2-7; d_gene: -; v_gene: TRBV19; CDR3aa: CASTSQHEQYF; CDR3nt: TGTGCCAGTACTTCCCAACACGAGCAGTACTTC
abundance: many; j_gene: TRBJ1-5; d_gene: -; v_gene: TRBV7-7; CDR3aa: CASSLREGQPQHF; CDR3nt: TGTGCTAGCAGCCTCAGGGAGGGACAGCCCCAGCATTTT
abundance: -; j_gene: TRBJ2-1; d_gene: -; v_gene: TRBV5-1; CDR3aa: CASSMNNEQFF; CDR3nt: TGCGCCAGCAGCATGAACAATGAGCAGTTCTTC
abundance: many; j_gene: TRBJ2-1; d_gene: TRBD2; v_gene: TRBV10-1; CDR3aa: CASRPGLAGGYNEQFF; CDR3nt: TGCGCCAGCAGACCCGGACTAGCGGGAGGCTACAATGAGCAGTTCTTC
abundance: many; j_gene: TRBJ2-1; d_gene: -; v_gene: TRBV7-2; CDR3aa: CASLPEGQGGHRNEQFF; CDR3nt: TGTGCCAGCTTGCCGGAAGGCCAGGGGGGCCACCGCAATGAGCAGTTCTTC
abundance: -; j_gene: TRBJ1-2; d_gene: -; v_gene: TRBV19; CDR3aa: CASQGGSGYTF; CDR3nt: TGTGCCAGCCAAGGAGGGTCTGGCTACACCTTC
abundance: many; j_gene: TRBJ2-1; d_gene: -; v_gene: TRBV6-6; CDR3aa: CATSGSYNEQFF; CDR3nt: TGTGCCACCTCAGGTTCCTACAATGAGCAGTTCTTC
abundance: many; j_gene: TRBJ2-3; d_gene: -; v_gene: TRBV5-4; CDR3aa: CASSRVADTQYF; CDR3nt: TGTGCCAGCAGCAGGGTCGCAGATACGCAGTATTTT
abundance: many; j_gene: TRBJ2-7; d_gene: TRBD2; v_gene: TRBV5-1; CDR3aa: CASSMGLAGAYEQYF; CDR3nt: TGCGCCAGCAGTATGGGACTAGCGGGAGCCTACGAGCAGTACTTC
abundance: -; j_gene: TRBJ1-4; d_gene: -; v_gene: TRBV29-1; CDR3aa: CSARASATNEKLFF; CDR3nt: TGCAGCGCCCGGGCGAGTGCAACTAATGAAAAACTGTTTTTT
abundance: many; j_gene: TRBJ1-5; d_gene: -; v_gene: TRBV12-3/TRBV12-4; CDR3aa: CASSPDPHQPQHF; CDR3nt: TGTGCCAGCAGCCCCGACCCTCATCAGCCCCAGCATTTT
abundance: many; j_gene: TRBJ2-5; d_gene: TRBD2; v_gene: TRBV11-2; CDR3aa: CASSLGPLSEREFDETQYF; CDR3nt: TGTGCCAGCAGCTTAGGCCCCCTGTCTGAGCGGGAGTTCGATGAGACCCAGTACTTC
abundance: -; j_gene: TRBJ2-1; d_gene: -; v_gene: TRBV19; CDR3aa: CASSISGLSGHNEQFF; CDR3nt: TGTGCCAGTAGTATCTCGGGACTCTCAGGCCACAATGAGCAGTTCTTC
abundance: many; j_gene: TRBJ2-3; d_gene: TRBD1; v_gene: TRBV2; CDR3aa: CASSGTGQDTQYF; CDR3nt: TGTGCCAGCAGCGGGACAGGCCAAGATACGCAGTATTTT
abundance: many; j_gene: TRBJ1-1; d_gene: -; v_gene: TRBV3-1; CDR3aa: CASSPRGNTEAFF; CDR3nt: TGTGCCAGCAGCCCGCGGGGGAACACTGAAGCTTTCTTT
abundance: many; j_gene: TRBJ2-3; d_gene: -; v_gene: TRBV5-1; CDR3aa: CASSSPSTDTQYF; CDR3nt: TGTGCCAGCAGCTCGCCTAGCACAGATACGCAGTATTTT
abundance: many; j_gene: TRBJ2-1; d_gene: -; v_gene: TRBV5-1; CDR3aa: CASSLSHRDIQFF; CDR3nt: TGCGCCAGCAGCTTGTCTCACCGGGACATACAGTTCTTC
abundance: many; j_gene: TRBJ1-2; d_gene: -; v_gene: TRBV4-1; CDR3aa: CASSLTGTEANYGYTF; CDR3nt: TGCGCCAGCAGCCTAACAGGGACTGAGGCTAACTATGGCTACACCTTC
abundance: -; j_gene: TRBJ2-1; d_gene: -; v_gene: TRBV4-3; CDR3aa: CASSQERTGGIGEQFF; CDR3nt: TGCGCCAGCAGCCAAGAGAGGACAGGAGGGATTGGTGAGCAGTTCTTC
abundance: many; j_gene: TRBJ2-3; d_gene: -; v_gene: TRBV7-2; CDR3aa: CASSSGPERTDTQYF; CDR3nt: TGTGCCAGCAGCTCGGGACCGGAGAGGACAGATACGCAGTATTTT
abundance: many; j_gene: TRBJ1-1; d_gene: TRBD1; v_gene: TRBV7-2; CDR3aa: CASSQDRVKSEAFF; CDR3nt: TGTGCCAGCAGTCAGGACAGGGTGAAAAGTGAAGCTTTCTTT
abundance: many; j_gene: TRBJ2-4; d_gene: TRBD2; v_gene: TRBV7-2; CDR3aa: CASSLAGGGNIQYF; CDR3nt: TGTGCCAGCAGCTTAGCCGGGGGAGGGAACATTCAGTACTTC
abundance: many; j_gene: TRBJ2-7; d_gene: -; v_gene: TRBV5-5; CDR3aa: CASRLGYSDYEQYF; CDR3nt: TGTGCCAGCAGACTTGGGTACTCTGACTACGAGCAGTACTTC
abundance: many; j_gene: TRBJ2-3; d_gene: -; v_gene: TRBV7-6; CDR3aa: CASKRGVYTDTQYF; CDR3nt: TGTGCCAGCAAACGCGGGGTTTACACAGATACGCAGTATTTT
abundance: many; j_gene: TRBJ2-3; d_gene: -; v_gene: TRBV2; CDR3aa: CASRSGSNLDTQYF; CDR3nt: TGTGCCAGCCGGTCCGGGAGCAATCTAGATACGCAGTATTTT
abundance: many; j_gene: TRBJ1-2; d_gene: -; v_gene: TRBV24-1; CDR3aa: CATSVGTDFSF; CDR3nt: TGTGCCACCAGTGTTGGCACCGATTTCTCCTTC
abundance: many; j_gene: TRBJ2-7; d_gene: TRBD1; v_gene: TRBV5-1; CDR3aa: CASSRLTGVDEQYF; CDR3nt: TGCGCCAGCAGCCGACTGACAGGGGTGGACGAGCAGTACTTC
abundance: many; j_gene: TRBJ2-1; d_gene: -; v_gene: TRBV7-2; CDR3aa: CASSFGPSANEQFF; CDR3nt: TGTGCCAGCAGCTTTGGGCCATCCGCCAATGAGCAGTTCTTC
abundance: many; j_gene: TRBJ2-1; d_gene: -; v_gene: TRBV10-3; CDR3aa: CAISESHENEQFF; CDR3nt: TGTGCCATCAGTGAGTCGCACGAAAATGAGCAGTTCTTC
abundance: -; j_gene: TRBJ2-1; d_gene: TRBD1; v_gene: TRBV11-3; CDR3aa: CASSLSGQGANNEQFF; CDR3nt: TGTGCCAGCAGCCTCTCCGGACAGGGAGCTAACAATGAGCAGTTCTTC
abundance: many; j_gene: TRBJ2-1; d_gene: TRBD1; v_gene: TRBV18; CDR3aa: CASSPQQGENEQFF; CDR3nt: TGTGCCAGCTCACCACAACAGGGGGAGAATGAGCAGTTCTTC